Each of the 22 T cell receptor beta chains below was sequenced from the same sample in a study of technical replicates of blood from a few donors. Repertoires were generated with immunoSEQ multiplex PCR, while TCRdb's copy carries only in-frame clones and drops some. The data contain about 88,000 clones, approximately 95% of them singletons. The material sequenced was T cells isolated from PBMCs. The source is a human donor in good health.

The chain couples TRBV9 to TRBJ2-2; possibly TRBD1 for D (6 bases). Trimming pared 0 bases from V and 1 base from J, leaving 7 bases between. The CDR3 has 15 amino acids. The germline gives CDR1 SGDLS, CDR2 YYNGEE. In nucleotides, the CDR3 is TGTGCCAGCAGCGTAGCGGGACAGAACACCGGGGAGCTGTTTTTT. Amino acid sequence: CASSVAGQNTGELFF.

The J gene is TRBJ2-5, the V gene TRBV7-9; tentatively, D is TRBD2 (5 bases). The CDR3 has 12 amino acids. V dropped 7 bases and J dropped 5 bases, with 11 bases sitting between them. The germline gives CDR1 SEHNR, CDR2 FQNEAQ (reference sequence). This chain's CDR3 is CASTSSPETQYF. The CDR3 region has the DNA TGTGCCAGCACCTCTAGCCCGGAGACCCAGTACTTC.

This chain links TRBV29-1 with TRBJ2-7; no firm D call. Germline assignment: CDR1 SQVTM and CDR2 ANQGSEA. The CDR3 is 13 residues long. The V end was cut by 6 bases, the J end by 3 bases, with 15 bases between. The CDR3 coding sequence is TGCAGCGTCTGGGCACATCTTAGCTACGAGCAGTACTTC. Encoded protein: CSVWAHLSYEQYF.

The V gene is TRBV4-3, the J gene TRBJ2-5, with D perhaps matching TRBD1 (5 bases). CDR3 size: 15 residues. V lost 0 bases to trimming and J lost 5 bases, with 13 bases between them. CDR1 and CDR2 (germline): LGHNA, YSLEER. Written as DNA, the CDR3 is TGCGCCAGCAGCCAAGATGCAGGGTCATGGGAGACCCAGTACTTC. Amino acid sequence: CASSQDAGSWETQYF.

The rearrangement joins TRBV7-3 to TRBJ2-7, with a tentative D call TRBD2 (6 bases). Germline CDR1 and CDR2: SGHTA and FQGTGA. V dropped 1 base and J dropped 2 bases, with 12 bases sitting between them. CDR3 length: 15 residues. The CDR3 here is CASSLRAGTPYEQYF. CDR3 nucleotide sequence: TGTGCCAGCAGCTTAAGGGCGGGAACACCCTACGAGCAGTACTTC.

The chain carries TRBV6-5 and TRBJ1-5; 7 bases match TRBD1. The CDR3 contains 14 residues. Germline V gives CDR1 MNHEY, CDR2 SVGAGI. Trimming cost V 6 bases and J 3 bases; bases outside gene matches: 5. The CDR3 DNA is TGTGCCAGCAGGGGTACAGGGGTCAATCAGCCCCAGCATTTT. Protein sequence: CASRGTGVNQPQHF.

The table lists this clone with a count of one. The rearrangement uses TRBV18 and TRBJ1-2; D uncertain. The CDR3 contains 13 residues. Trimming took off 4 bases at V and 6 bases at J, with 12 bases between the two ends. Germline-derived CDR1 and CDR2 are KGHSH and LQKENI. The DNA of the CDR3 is TGTGCCAGCTCACAGGACGGACTAAATGGCTACACCTTC. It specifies CASSQDGLNGYTF.

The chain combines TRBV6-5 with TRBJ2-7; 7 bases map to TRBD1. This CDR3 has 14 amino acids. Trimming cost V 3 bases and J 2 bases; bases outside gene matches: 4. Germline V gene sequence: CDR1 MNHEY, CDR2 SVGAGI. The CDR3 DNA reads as TGTGCCAGCAGTTATCGGCAGGGGGCCTACGAGCAGTACTTC. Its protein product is CASSYRQGAYEQYF.

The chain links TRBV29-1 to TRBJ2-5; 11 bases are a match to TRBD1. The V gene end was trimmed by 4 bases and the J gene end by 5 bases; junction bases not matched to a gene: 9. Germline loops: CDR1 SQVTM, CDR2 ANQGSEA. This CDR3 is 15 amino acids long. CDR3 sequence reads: CSVVWTGGAWETQYF. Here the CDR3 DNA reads TGCAGCGTTGTTTGGACAGGGGGCGCGTGGGAGACCCAGTACTTC.

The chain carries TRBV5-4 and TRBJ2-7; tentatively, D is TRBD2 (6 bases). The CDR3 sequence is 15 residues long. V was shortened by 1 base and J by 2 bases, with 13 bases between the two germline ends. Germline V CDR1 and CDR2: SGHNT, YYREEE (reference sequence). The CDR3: CASSLSFGEAYEQYF. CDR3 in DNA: TGTGCCAGCAGCTTGTCTTTCGGGGAGGCCTACGAGCAGTACTTC.

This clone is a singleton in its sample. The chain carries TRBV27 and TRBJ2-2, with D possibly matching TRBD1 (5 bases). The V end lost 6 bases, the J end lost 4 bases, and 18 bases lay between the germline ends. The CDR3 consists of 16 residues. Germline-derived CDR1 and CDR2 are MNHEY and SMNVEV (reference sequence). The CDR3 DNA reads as TGTGCCAGCAGAATCACCCAGGGCCCGGTCACCGGGGAGCTGTTTTTT. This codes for CASRITQGPVTGELFF.

The CDR3 here is CASSTQQGTEAFF. The CDR3 DNA is TGTGCCAGCAGTACTCAACAGGGCACTGAAGCTTTCTTT. The chain employs TRBV27 and TRBJ1-1; a weak D match, TRBD1 (6 bases). The V gene's germline CDR1 is MNHEY and CDR2 SMNVEV (reference sequence). There are 13 residues in the CDR3. The V end lost 5 bases, the J end lost 4 bases, and 11 bases lay between the germline ends.

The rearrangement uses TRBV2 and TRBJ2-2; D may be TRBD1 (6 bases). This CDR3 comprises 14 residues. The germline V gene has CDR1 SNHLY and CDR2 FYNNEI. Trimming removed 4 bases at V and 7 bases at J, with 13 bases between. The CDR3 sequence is CASSARTESGELFF. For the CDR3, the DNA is TGTGCCAGCAGTGCCCGGACAGAGAGCGGGGAGCTGTTTTTT.

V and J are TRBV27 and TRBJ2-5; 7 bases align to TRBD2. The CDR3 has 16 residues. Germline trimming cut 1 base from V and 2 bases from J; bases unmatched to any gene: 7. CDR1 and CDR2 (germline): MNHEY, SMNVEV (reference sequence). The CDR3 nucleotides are TGTGCCAGCAGTTTATTTGCGGGAGACGTACAAGAGACCCAGTACTTC. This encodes CASSLFAGDVQETQYF.

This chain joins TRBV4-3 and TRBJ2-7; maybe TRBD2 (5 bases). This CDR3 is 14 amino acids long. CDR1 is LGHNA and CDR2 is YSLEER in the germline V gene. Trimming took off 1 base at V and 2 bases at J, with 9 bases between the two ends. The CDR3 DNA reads TGCGCCAGCAGCCAAGGAACGGGGACCTACGAGCAGTACTTC. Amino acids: CASSQGTGTYEQYF.

Here the CDR3 reads CASSARQGGTEAFF. The CDR3 region has the DNA TGTGCCAGCAGCGCCCGACAGGGGGGCACTGAAGCTTTCTTT. The V gene is TRBV9, the J gene TRBJ1-1, with 9 bases matching TRBD1. V lost 3 bases to trimming and J lost 4 bases; unmatched junction nucleotides: 4. Germline V lookup: CDR1 SGDLS, CDR2 YYNGEE. The CDR3 runs 14 residues.

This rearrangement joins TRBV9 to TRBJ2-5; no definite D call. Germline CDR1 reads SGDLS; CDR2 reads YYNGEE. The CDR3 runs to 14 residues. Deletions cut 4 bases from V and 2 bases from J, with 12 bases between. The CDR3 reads CASSPRIGQETQYF. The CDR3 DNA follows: TGTGCCAGCAGCCCGAGGATCGGACAAGAGACCCAGTACTTC.

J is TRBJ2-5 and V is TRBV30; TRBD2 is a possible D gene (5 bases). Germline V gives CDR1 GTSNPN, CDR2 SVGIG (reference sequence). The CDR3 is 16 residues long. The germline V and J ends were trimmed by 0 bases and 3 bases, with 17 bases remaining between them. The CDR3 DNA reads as TGTGCCTGGAGTGTAGGGCTGGCGGGCCCCGAAGAGACCCAGTACTTC. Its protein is CAWSVGLAGPEETQYF. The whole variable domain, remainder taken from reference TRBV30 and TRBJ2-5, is SQTIHQWPATLVQPVGSPLSLECTVEGTSNPNLYWYRQAAGRGLQLLFYSVGIGQISSEVPQNLSASRPQDRQFILSSKKLLLSDSGFYLCAWSVGLAGPEETQYFGPGTRLLVL.

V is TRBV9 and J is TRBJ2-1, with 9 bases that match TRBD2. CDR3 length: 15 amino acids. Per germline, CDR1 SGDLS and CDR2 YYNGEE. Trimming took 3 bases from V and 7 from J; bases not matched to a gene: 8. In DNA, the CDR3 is TGTGCCAGCAGCGCGACTAGCGGTCTCGGGAATGAGCAGTTCTTC. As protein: CASSATSGLGNEQFF.

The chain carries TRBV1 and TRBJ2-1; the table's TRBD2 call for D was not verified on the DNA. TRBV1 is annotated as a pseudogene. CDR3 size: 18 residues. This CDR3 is CTSSGRGSGTRVLNEQFF. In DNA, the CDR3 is TGCACCAGCAGCGGAAGGGGCTCAGGGACTAGGGTTCTCAATGAGCAGTTCTTC.

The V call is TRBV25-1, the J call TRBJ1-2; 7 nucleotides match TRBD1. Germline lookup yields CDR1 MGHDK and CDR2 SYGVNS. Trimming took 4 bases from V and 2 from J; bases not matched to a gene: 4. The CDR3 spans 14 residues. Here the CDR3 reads CASSGQGQNYGYTF. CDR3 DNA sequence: TGTGCCAGCAGTGGTCAGGGACAGAACTATGGCTACACCTTC.

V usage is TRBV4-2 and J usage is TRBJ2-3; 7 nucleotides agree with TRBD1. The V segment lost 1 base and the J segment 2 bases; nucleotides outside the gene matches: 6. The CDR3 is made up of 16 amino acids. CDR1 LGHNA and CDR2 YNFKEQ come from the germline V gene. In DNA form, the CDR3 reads TGTGCCAGCAGCCAAGGGCAGGGGGTCTACACAGATACGCAGTATTTT. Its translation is CASSQGQGVYTDTQYF.